The rows below give T cell receptor beta chains drawn from one sample of a study of spatial heterogeneity in lung cancer. TCRdb re-derived calls from the 5' RACE reads in MiXCR, one entry per CDR3 protein. The data contain 20,000 to 30,000 distinct CDR3 sequences, roughly a tenth of them seen just once; the ten biggest clones take up less than 25%. The sequenced sample was PBMCs, obtained at follow-up. These receptors originate from a male donor with early-stage non-small cell lung cancer. Each CDR3 is given with its conserved first and last residue. D genes are given only for firm matches. Size is omitted from some rows. Given values are once, few, many or a class for expanded clones.

TRBD1	NA	TRBV28	TRBJ1-5	TGTGTCAGCAGTTCCTTTTCCCGGGACAGCCGCAATCAGCCCCAGCATTTT	CVSSSFSRDSRNQPQHF
NA	NA	TRBV7-2	TRBJ1-1	TGTGCCAACAGCCAAAATCCCCCCGGGACTGAAGCTTTCTTT	CANSQNPPGTEAFF
TRBD1	few	TRBV10-3	TRBJ2-7	TGTGCCATCAGTGACAAGGACAGGACCTACGAGCAGTACTTC	CAISDKDRTYEQYF
TRBD1	NA	TRBV7-2	TRBJ2-3	TGTGCCAGCAGCTTAGCGACCCCCCCACTCCGGGACAGATACACAGATACGCAGTATTTT	CASSLATPPLRDRYTDTQYF
TRBD1	many	TRBV25-1	TRBJ2-5	TGTGCCAGCAGCGCTCCTCCCCCGGGACAGGGGGCCTTCGGGTCGTTTCAAGAGACCCAGTACTTC	CASSAPPPGQGAFGSFQETQYF
TRBD1	many	TRBV29-1	TRBJ2-1	TGCAGCGTTGAACCCCCAGGGGGATTTTACAATGAGCAGTTCTTC	CSVEPPGGFYNEQFF
TRBD1	many	TRBV20-1	TRBJ2-7	TGCAGTGCTAGAGATCCCCTACTTCAGGGGGTAACCTCCTACGAGCAGTACTTC	CSARDPLLQGVTSYEQYF
NA	medium-sized	TRBV29-1	TRBJ2-1	TGCAGCGTTGAAAATAATGAGCAGTTCTTC	CSVENNEQFF
NA	NA	TRBV5-1	TRBJ1-1	TGCGCCAGCAGCTTCGGGGATTTGACTGAAGCTTTCTTT	CASSFGDLTEAFF
NA	NA	TRBV9	TRBJ2-1	TGTGCCAGCAGCGGCCGGGACTGGCAGTTCTTC	CASSGRDWQFF
NA	few	TRBV20-1	TRBJ2-3	TGCAGTGCTACCTTGGAAGATACGCAGTATTTT	CSATLEDTQYF
NA	few	TRBV20-1	TRBJ2-5	TGCAGTGCTAGAGATCGGGCTAGCGCAGCGGAGACCCAGTACTTC	CSARDRASAAETQYF
NA	NA	TRBV2	TRBJ2-3	TGTGCCAGCAGTGAATTCCGCACAGATACGCAGTATTTT	CASSEFRTDTQYF
TRBD2	few	TRBV9	TRBJ2-3	TGTGCCAGCAGCGTAGGTAGCGGGGGATACCTCACCACAGATACGCAGTATTTT	CASSVGSGGYLTTDTQYF
NA	few	TRBV6-2/TRBV6-3	TRBJ1-2	TGTGCCAGCAGGAACTATGGCTACACCTTC	CASRNYGYTF
NA	many	TRBV4-2	TRBJ1-1	TGTGCCAGCAGCCAAAGTCAGGGGAACACTGAAGCTTTCTTT	CASSQSQGNTEAFF
NA	medium-sized	TRBV24-1	TRBJ2-5	TGTGCCACCAGTGACTCGAGGACAGGGAAGGCGGGGGCCCAGTACTTC	CATSDSRTGKAGAQYF
TRBD1	NA	TRBV3-1	TRBJ2-5	TGTGCCAGCAGGGGGGGACAGGGCGGAGAGACCCAGTACTTC	CASRGGQGGETQYF
NA	NA	TRBV11-2	TRBJ2-7	TGTGCCAGCAGCCAGGACAGAATCGCCTACGAGCAGTACTTC	CASSQDRIAYEQYF
NA	few	TRBV7-2	TRBJ2-7	TGTGCCAGCAGCTTCAAGGACGGAGCCTACGAGCAGTACTTC	CASSFKDGAYEQYF
TRBD2	many	TRBV7-2	TRBJ2-3	TGTGCCAGCAGTCTTAGCGGGGGGGCCTTAGATACGCAGTATTTT	CASSLSGGALDTQYF
NA	once	TRBV7-7	TRBJ2-1	TGTGCCAGCAGCTTAAACGAAAATGAGCAGTTCTTC	CASSLNENEQFF
NA	many	TRBV6-2/TRBV6-3	TRBJ1-6	TGTGCCAGCAGTTACTCTGGCAGGGACGATTCACCCCTCCACTTT	CASSYSGRDDSPLHF
NA	NA	TRBV20-1	TRBJ1-4	TGCAGTGCTCTCCAGCACGCCGAAAAACTGTTTTTT	CSALQHAEKLFF
NA	many	TRBV6-2/TRBV6-3	TRBJ2-5	TGTGCCAGCAGTCAAGAGGGACCGAGGTACCAAGAGACCCAGTACTTC	CASSQEGPRYQETQYF
TRBD1	many	TRBV7-2	TRBJ1-5	TGTGCCAGCAGCCTAAGCAGGGGGAGCAATCAGCCCCAGCATTTT	CASSLSRGSNQPQHF